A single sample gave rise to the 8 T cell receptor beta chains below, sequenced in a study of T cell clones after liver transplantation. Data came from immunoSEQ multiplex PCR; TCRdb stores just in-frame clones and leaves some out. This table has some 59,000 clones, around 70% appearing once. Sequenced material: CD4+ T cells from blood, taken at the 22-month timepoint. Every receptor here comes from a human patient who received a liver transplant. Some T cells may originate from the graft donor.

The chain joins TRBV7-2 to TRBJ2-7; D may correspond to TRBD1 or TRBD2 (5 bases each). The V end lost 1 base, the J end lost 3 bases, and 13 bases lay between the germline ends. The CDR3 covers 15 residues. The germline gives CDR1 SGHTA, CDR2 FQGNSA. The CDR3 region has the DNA TGTGCCAGCAGCTTAGTCTCGGGGCAGGTCTACGAGCAGTACTTC. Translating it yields CASSLVSGQVYEQYF.

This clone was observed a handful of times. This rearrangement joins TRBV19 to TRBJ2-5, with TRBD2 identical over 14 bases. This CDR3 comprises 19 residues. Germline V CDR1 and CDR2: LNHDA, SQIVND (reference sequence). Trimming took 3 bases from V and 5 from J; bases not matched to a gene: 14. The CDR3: CASSILPGTSGGHGETQYF. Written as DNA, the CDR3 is TGTGCCAGTAGTATCCTTCCGGGGACTAGCGGGGGACACGGGGAGACCCAGTACTTC.

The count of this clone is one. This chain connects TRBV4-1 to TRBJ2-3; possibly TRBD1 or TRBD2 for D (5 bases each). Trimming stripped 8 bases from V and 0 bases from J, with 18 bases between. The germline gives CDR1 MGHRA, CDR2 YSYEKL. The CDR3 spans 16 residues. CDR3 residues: CASAGDGFFSTDTQYF. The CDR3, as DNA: TGCGCCAGCGCCGGGGACGGATTTTTTAGCACAGATACGCAGTATTTT.

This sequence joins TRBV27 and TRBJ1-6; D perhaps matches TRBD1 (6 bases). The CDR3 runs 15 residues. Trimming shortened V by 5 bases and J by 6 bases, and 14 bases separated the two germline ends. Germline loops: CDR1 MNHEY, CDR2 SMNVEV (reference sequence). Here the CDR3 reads CASSARQEPNSPLHF. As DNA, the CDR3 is TGTGCCAGCAGTGCGCGACAGGAGCCTAATTCACCCCTCCACTTT.

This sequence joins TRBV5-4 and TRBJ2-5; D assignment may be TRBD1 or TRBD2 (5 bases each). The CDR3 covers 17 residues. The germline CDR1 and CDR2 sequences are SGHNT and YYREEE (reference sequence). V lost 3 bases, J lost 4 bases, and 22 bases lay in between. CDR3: CASSSLPRDPLPETQYF. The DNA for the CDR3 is TGTGCCAGCAGCTCATTGCCCCGGGACCCCCTTCCAGAGACCCAGTACTTC.

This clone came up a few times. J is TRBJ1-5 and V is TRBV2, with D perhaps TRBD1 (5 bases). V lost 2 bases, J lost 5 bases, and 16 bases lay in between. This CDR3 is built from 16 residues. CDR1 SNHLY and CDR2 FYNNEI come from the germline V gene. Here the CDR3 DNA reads TGTGCCAGCAGTGAAATCGGGGCAGTGAATCATCAGCCCCAGCATTTT. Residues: CASSEIGAVNHQPQHF.

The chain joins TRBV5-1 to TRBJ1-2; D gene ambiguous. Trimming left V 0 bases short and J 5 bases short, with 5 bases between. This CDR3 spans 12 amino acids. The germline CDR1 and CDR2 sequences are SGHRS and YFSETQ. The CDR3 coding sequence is TGCGCCAGCAGCTTGGTGGGTTATGGCTACACCTTC. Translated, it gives CASSLVGYGYTF.

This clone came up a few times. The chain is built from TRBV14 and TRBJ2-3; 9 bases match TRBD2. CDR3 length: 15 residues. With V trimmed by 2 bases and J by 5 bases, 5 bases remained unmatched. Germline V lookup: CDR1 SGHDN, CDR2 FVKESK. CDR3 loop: CASSQSAGGGDTQYF. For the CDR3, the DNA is TGTGCCAGCAGCCAAAGCGCGGGGGGGGGAGATACGCAGTATTTT.